These T cell receptor beta chains were read from a single sample in a study of shared T cell receptors in the human thymus. Only in-frame clones appear in the TCRdb table, and some are missing; sequencing was by immunoSEQ multiplex PCR. The sample has some 660,000 clones, roughly 86% seen once; the top ten hold roughly 0.0094%. These data were also reused for a study on human thymus T cells.

Material: thymocytes. The receptors derive from a boy younger than two with a congenital heart defect. Both conserved end residues are part of each CDR3. The D gene is left open where the match is weak. Clone sizes are given selectively: once, few, many, or a class where the clone is expanded.

TRBD2,TRBJ2-5,TRBV30,-,TGTGCCTGGAGATCTAGCGGGATGGGGGAGACCCAGTACTTC,CAWRSSGMGETQYF
TRBD2,TRBJ2-2,TRBV6-1,once,TGTGCCACCCCGGGACTAGCGGGCACCGGGGAGCTGTTTTTT,CATPGLAGTGELFF
-,TRBJ1-3,TRBV27,-,TGTGCCAGCAGTCAAAAGAGGGTTCGTATTCACCGCCGCAATATCTCTGGAAACACCATATATTTT,CASSQKRVRIHRRNISGNTIYF
TRBD2,TRBJ2-7,TRBV27,-,TGTGCCAGCAGTCCCCATGGGGGGGGTCGGTACGAGCAGTACTTC,CASSPHGGGRYEQYF
-,TRBJ2-7,TRBV10-3,-,TGTGCCATCAGTCCTCGTGGGCGGGGGCTCTACGAGCAGTACTTC,CAISPRGRGLYEQYF
-,TRBJ1-1,TRBV7-2,-,TGTGCCAGCAGCTTAAGGGGTACGGACGCAGAAGCTTTCTTT,CASSLRGTDAEAFF
-,TRBJ1-2,TRBV4-3,-,TGCGCCAGCAGCCAAGATGCTCTTGGGGCAGCTCCTAACTATGGCTACACCTTC,CASSQDALGAAPNYGYTF
TRBD2,TRBJ2-7,TRBV15,-,TGTGCCACCAGCAGTCCCACCGGGACTAGCGGTTCCTCCTCCTACGAGCAGTACTTC,CATSSPTGTSGSSSYEQYF
TRBD2,TRBJ2-6,TRBV12-5,once,TGTGCTAGTGGTTTTTCACGGACTAGCGCAAGAGAAATCTCTGGGGCCAACGTCCTGACTTTC,CASGFSRTSAREISGANVLTF
-,TRBJ1-4,TRBV9,once,TGTGCCAGCAGCGTAGGGCGGTCAGATGAAAAACTGTTTTTT,CASSVGRSDEKLFF
-,TRBJ2-5,TRBV5-1,-,TGCGCCAGCAGCTTGCCTAAAACCCAAGAGACCCAGTACTTC,CASSLPKTQETQYF
TRBD1,TRBJ2-7,TRBV9,-,TGTGCCAGCAGCGTCAACCCGGGACAGGCTATCTACGAGCAGTACTTC,CASSVNPGQAIYEQYF
-,TRBJ1-3,TRBV29-1,once,TGCAGCGCCCGACTCGACTCTGGAAACACCATATATTTT,CSARLDSGNTIYF
-,TRBJ2-7,TRBV4-1,-,TGCGCCAGCAGCCTAGGCCGAGGTATCGAGCAGTACTTC,CASSLGRGIEQYF
TRBD1,TRBJ1-2,TRBV7-9,-,TGTGCCATCCAATCCGGGACAGCCTATGGCTACACCTTC,CAIQSGTAYGYTF
TRBD1,TRBJ2-5,TRBV29-1,-,TGCAGCGTTGAAGATCACCGGGACAGAGGACAGACCCAGTACTTC,CSVEDHRDRGQTQYF
TRBD1,TRBJ2-2,TRBV7-2,-,TGTGCCAGCAGCTCCCCCAGGGGGCTCACCGGGGAGCTGTTTTTT,CASSSPRGLTGELFF
TRBD1,TRBJ1-4,TRBV6-6,few,TGTGCCAGCAGTTACGTAGGACAGGATGATGAAAAACTGTTTTTT,CASSYVGQDDEKLFF
TRBD2,TRBJ2-7,TRBV19,-,TGTGCCAGTAGTAGGGGGGGGAGGGCCCCCTACGAGCAGTACTTC,CASSRGGRAPYEQYF
-,TRBJ1-2,TRBV25-1,few,TGTGCCAGCAGTGGGGGCAGCTATGGCTACACCTTC,CASSGGSYGYTF
-,TRBJ2-3,TRBV4-2,-,TGTGCCAGCAGCCAAGCTAAATCCCAGGGCAAATTCACAGATACGCAGTATTTT,CASSQAKSQGKFTDTQYF
-,TRBJ1-5,TRBV4-2,-,TGTGCCAGCAGCCAAGCCAGGGATGGTCAGCCCCAGCATTTT,CASSQARDGQPQHF
TRBD2,TRBJ2-7,TRBV5-8,-,TGTGCCAGCAGTACAGGACTAGTCATAATTTACGAGCAGTACTTC,CASSTGLVIIYEQYF
TRBD1,TRBJ1-5,TRBV10-3,-,TGTGCCATCAGTTACAGGGGAACCGAGCCCCAGCATTTT,CAISYRGTEPQHF
TRBD2,TRBJ2-3,TRBV6-5,-,TGTGCCAGCAGCTGCCGGGGGGAAAACACAGATACGCAGTATTTT,CASSCRGENTDTQYF
-,TRBJ1-2,TRBV9,-,TGTGCCAGCAGCAAAGCGAGAAGCCTCTATGGCTACACCTTC,CASSKARSLYGYTF
-,TRBJ2-1,TRBV30,few,TGTGCCTGGAGCCCAGGGAAAGGGGCCTACAATGAGCAGTTCTTC,CAWSPGKGAYNEQFF
-,TRBJ1-5,TRBV6-1,-,TGTGCCAGCAGCCACGGAGGGGAGCAGCCCCAGCATTTT,CASSHGGEQPQHF
TRBD2,TRBJ2-2,TRBV9,-,TGTGCCAGCAGCGTATCTTGCGGGAGGGCCGGGGAGCTGTTTTTT,CASSVSCGRAGELFF
TRBD1,TRBJ1-1,TRBV7-2,-,TGTGCCAGCAGCCCACGCCTAACCAAGGGACAGCAAGAAGCTTTCTTT,CASSPRLTKGQQEAFF
-,TRBJ2-4,TRBV9,-,TGTGCCAGCAGCGTAGAGGCTAGCCCCAACATTCAGTACTTC,CASSVEASPNIQYF
TRBD2,TRBJ2-1,TRBV19,-,TGTGCCAGTAGTACCCGGACTAGCGGGAGCGGCAATGAGCAGTTCTTC,CASSTRTSGSGNEQFF
TRBD2,TRBJ2-1,TRBV15,-,TGTGCCACCAGCAAACGGACTAGCGGGAGGGCCGTATCGGGCTACAATGAGCAGTTCTTC,CATSKRTSGRAVSGYNEQFF
TRBD1,TRBJ2-3,TRBV18,few,TGTGCCAGCTCGGATGGACAGGGGATTAGCACAGATACGCAGTATTTT,CASSDGQGISTDTQYF
TRBD1,TRBJ2-7,TRBV15,-,TGTGCCACCAGCGCTAGAGACAGGGCGAAGTCCTACGAGCAGTACTTC,CATSARDRAKSYEQYF
TRBD1,TRBJ1-6,TRBV15,-,TGTGCCACCAGCACTTTCGGACAGGGAGAGAATTCACCCCTCCACTTT,CATSTFGQGENSPLHF
-,TRBJ2-2,TRBV4-1,-,TGCGCCAGCAGCCAAGAGATGGGCAGGGGTGATATGAACACCGGGGAGCTGTTTTTT,CASSQEMGRGDMNTGELFF
TRBD2,TRBJ2-7,TRBV4-2,-,TGTGCCAGCAGCCTGACCCAGCGGGGGACCTACGAGCAGTACTTC,CASSLTQRGTYEQYF
TRBD1,TRBJ1-4,TRBV19,-,TGTGCCAGTGGACAGGGAAGTGAAAAACTGTTTTTT,CASGQGSEKLFF
-,TRBJ2-7,TRBV10-2,-,TGCGCCAGCAGGGCACTAGCTCGCTACGAGCAGTACTTC,CASRALARYEQYF
TRBD2,TRBJ2-3,TRBV5-1,-,TGCGCCAGCAGCGCCCGGAGGAGCGGGAGTAGAAGTGCGGTAGATACGCAGTATTTT,CASSARRSGSRSAVDTQYF
TRBD1,TRBJ2-7,TRBV11-2,-,TGTGCCAGCAGCTTAGTTCCGGGACAGGGAGGCGACGAGCAGTACTTC,CASSLVPGQGGDEQYF
-,TRBJ2-6,TRBV6-1,-,TGTGCCAGCAACATACAGACCTCTGGGGCCAACGTCCTGACTTTC,CASNIQTSGANVLTF
TRBD2,TRBJ2-3,TRBV7-6,-,TGTGCCAGCAGCGTACCCACCGGGACTAGCGGGGGGGACCTCACAGATACGCAGTATTTT,CASSVPTGTSGGDLTDTQYF
-,TRBJ2-2,TRBV30,-,TGTGCCTGGAGTGTGGGCCAGCTACTTACGAACACCGGGGAGCTGTTTTTT,CAWSVGQLLTNTGELFF
TRBD2,TRBJ2-5,TRBV7-6,-,TGTGCCAGCAGCTTAGAGACGGGAGGCCGGGGGGAGACCCAGTACTTC,CASSLETGGRGETQYF
-,TRBJ2-1,TRBV29-1,-,TGCAGCGTTTCTCAGGTATTTGGGTACAATGAGCAGTTCTTC,CSVSQVFGYNEQFF
-,TRBJ2-3,TRBV27,-,TGTGCCAGCAGCGTAATCGGAGCACCTAGCACAGATACGCAGTATTTT,CASSVIGAPSTDTQYF